This T cell receptor (beta chain) was sequenced for a study of cytotoxic CD8 clonotypes in ibrutinib-treated CLL. The CDR3 consists of 17 residues. V was pared by 3 bases and J by 0 bases, with 10 bases of the junction left unmatched. CDR1 SGHRS and CDR2 YFSETQ come from the germline V gene. Data came from immunoSEQ multiplex PCR; TCRdb stores just in-frame clones and leaves some out. The sample contains around 14,000 clones, under 75% of which appear only once. The chain recombines TRBV5-1 with TRBJ1-1, with 8 positions matching TRBD1. Material: PBMCs, obtained before ibrutinib treatment. This clonotype was obtained from a human donor with chronic lymphocytic leukemia. CDR3 sequence: CASSSRRQGRLNTEAFF. In nucleotides, the CDR3 is TGCGCCAGCAGCTCCCGAAGACAGGGGAGGTTGAACACTGAAGCTTTCTTT.